The clone carrying this TCR beta chain was recorded many times. What it recognizes is unknown. With 4 bases removed from V and 2 bases from J, the gap between germline ends came to 6 bases. The CDR3 is made up of 13 amino acids. The germline gives CDR1 SNHLY, CDR2 FYNNEI. TCRdb recomputed calls from the 5' RACE reads with MiXCR, one row per CDR3 protein. The sample holds approximately 71,000 distinct CDR3 sequences, around 10% seen once. This sample was taken from a study of early T cells in non-severe SARS-CoV-2 infection. Broader study findings: The study's VDJdb matching favored anti-spike CD8 responses and missed private and CD4 specificities.

The sequence derives from an adult who was a healthcare worker with PCR-confirmed SARS-CoV-2 infection or an uninfected control (not recorded which). The sequencing input was whole blood. The genes are TRBV2 and TRBJ1-3; D unclear. CDR3: CASSGGPGNTIYF. CDR3 DNA sequence: TGTGCCAGCAGTGGGGGTCCTGGAAACACCATATATTTT.